This TCR beta chain was profiled in a study of regulatory T cells in long-lasting Graves disease. At least ten counts were recorded for this clonotype. Its antigen is still unknown. Arm-PCR of CDR3 regions and iRepertoire HTBI primers were the basis on which TCR beta libraries were built. In the study's own analysis: Taken together, the samples had 55 to 65 TRBV and 14 TRBJ segments identified. TCRdb reprocessed the multiplex PCR reads via MiXCR and lists one record per CDR3 protein. None of the V and J calls come from the authors' own analysis; TCRdb made them. The sample contains about 310,000 distinct CDR3 sequences, roughly a fifth of which appear only once. The time point was: persistent/refractory GD, antithyroid drugs over 5 years with positive TRAb. The authors made the TCR library using RNA they extracted from PBMCs. All patients originated from an endocrinology department located in Xi'an, China.

Study-wide results and limits: Peripheral blood alone, not thyroid tissue, underwent study.

The TCR comes from a female donor with Graves disease. The material was peripheral blood mononuclear cells (PBMCs), obtained when the disease was refractory, from a patient treated with antithyroid drugs.

The DNA for the CDR3 is TGTGCCAGCGGGTGGGGGCCAAACGAGAAAGAGACCCAGTACTTC. It specifies CASGWGPNEKETQYF. V gene TRBV2 combines with J gene TRBJ2-5; possibly TRBD1 for D (6 bases). CDR3 length: 15 residues. Germline CDR1 SNHLY, CDR2 FYNNEI. Between the trimmed V and J ends, which lost 8 bases and 3 bases, there was a span of 19 bases.